Listed here are 9 T cell receptor beta chains from one sample, sequenced in a study of cytomegalovirus exposure and HLA in healthy donors. Use of 60 Vbeta and 13 Jbeta primers characterized the PCR. The assay was immunoSEQ multiplex PCR, and TCRdb's table has in-frame clones only and misses some. The sample includes around 120,000 clones, about 60% of them seen just once. The sequenced sample consisted of PBMCs. The receptors shown here come from a man in his forties or fifties in good health and CMV-seropositive.

The rearrangement links TRBV27 to TRBJ2-7, with a possible D match to TRBD2 (8 bases). Germline CDR1 is MNHEY and CDR2 is SMNVEV (reference sequence). This CDR3 comprises 17 residues. The V end lost 5 bases, the J end lost 6 bases, and 26 bases lay between the germline ends. CDR3 sequence reads: CASSPRLDRRGVSEQYF. CDR3 nucleotides: TGTGCCAGCAGTCCCCGCCTGGACAGGCGGGGGGTTAGCGAGCAGTACTTC.

The chain joins TRBV5-1 to TRBJ1-5; no firm D call. Germline values: CDR1 SGHRS, CDR2 YFSETQ. CDR3 size: 17 residues. The V end was cut by 0 bases, the J end by 0 bases, with 13 bases between. CDR3 amino acids: CASSLEGGPYSNQPQHF. CDR3 in DNA: TGCGCCAGCAGCTTGGAGGGAGGACCATATAGCAATCAGCCCCAGCATTTT.

This clone was observed a handful of times. The chain is built from TRBV5-6 and TRBJ2-5; 8 bases line up with TRBD1. The V gene end was trimmed by 3 bases and the J gene end by 2 bases; junction bases not matched to a gene: 6. The CDR3 spans 15 residues. Germline V gives CDR1 SGHDT, CDR2 YYEEEE. Here the CDR3 DNA reads TGTGCCAGCAGCTCTGGACAGGGAGGTCAAGAGACCCAGTACTTC. This gives the protein CASSSGQGGQETQYF. Complete variable domain (other parts from reference TRBV5-6 and TRBJ2-5): DAGVTQSPTHLIKTRGQQVTLRCSPKSGHDTVSWYQQALGQGPQFIFQYYEEEERQRGNFPDRFSGHQFPNYSSELNVNALLLGDSALYLCASSSGQGGQETQYFGPGTRLLVL.

The rearrangement uses TRBV11-2 and TRBJ1-2; a weak D match, TRBD1 (6 bases). The CDR3 contains 13 residues. V shed 5 bases and J shed 7 bases, with 14 bases lying between them. CDR1 is SGHAT, CDR2 FQNNGV, per germline. CDR3 amino acids: CASSPQGLAGYTF. The DNA for the CDR3 is TGTGCCAGCAGCCCACAGGGTCTTGCTGGCTACACCTTC. Using reference TRBV11-2 and TRBJ1-2 for the parts outside the CDR3, the full variable domain is EAGVAQSPRYKIIEKRQSVAFWCNPISGHATLYWYQQILGQGPKLLIQFQNNGVVDDSQLPKDRFSAERLKGVDSTLKIQPAKLEDSAVYLCASSPQGLAGYTFGSGTRLTVV.

The chain recombines TRBV7-2 with TRBJ2-7; 10 nucleotides match TRBD2. From germline, CDR1 is SGHTA and CDR2 FQGNSA. The ends lost 5 bases at V and 2 bases at J; junction bases unmatched: 3. This CDR3 has 14 amino acids. The chain's CDR3 is CASSPSGRPYEQYF. CDR3 DNA: TGTGCCAGCAGCCCTAGCGGGAGACCCTACGAGCAGTACTTC.

The chain employs TRBV4-2 and TRBJ2-3; D is unclear. From germline, CDR1 is LGHNA and CDR2 YNFKEQ. V was trimmed by 1 base and J by 0 bases, leaving 14 bases between them. CDR3 length: 17 residues. The CDR3 region has the DNA TGTGCCAGCAGCCAAGGTCTTCAGTCCGTGAGCACAGATACGCAGTATTTT. It is translated as CASSQGLQSVSTDTQYF.

The J gene is TRBJ1-5, the V gene TRBV10-3, with 8 bases fitting TRBD1. Germline assignment: CDR1 ENHRY and CDR2 SYGVKD. With V trimmed by 6 bases and J by 7 bases, 8 bases remained unmatched. This CDR3 contains 14 residues. Written as DNA, the CDR3 is TGTGCCATCAGCGGGATTGACAGGGGCCAGCCCCAGCATTTT. Protein: CAISGIDRGQPQHF.

This chain joins TRBV5-1 and TRBJ2-7; maybe TRBD1 (7 bases). Trimming removed 4 bases at V and 4 bases at J, with 15 bases between. This CDR3 has 14 amino acids. CDR1 is SGHRS and CDR2 is YFSETQ in the germline V gene. In DNA, the CDR3 is TGCGCCAGCAGCCCGCCGGAGGGGGCATACGAGCAGTACTTC. Translated: CASSPPEGAYEQYF.

V gene TRBV25-1 combines with J gene TRBJ2-5; 8 nucleotides match TRBD2. The V gene's germline CDR1 is MGHDK and CDR2 SYGVNS. The CDR3 totals 16 residues. Trimming removed 3 bases from V and 5 bases from J; junction bases left unmatched: 11. For the CDR3, the DNA is TGTGCCAGCAGTGATCCCCAGCGGGAGTTACGGGAGACCCAGTACTTC. It is translated as CASSDPQRELRETQYF. Looking up the rest from reference TRBV25-1 and TRBJ2-5 gives the full variable domain: EADIYQTPRYLVIGTGKKITLECSQTMGHDKMYWYQQDPGMELHLIHYSYGVNSTEKGDLSSESTVSRIRTEHFPLTLESARPSHTSQYLCASSDPQRELRETQYFGPGTRLLVL.